The rows below give T cell receptor beta chains drawn from one sample of a study of blood T cell repertoires in COVID-19. TCRdb's copy holds only in-frame clones and misses some; the assay was immunoSEQ multiplex PCR. The sample lists some 300,000 clones, approximately 88% occurring once. The sequenced material came from peripheral blood. These receptors were taken from a woman in her 30s who had recovered from COVID-19. The CDR3 runs from the conserved cysteine through the conserved F or W. Each record gives: clone size, D gene, V gene, J gene, CDR3 protein, CDR3 DNA. A D gene is named only where the DNA matches it firmly. Some rows have no size entry. The others give once, few or many, or a class for an expanded clone.

NA	NA	TRBV7-9	TRBJ2-7	CASSAGGAEQYF	TGTGCCAGCAGCGCGGGCGGGGCCGAGCAGTACTTC
NA	TRBD2	TRBV28	TRBJ2-5	CASNMGRGVIGETQYF	TGTGCCAGCAACATGGGACGGGGGGTAATTGGGGAGACCCAGTACTTC
NA	NA	TRBV6-5	TRBJ1-1	CASSYETGEAFF	TGTGCCAGCAGTTACGAGACTGGGGAAGCTTTCTTT
NA	TRBD2	TRBV4-1	TRBJ2-1	CASSGLAGGPYNEQFF	TGCGCCAGCAGCGGTCTAGCGGGGGGGCCCTACAATGAGCAGTTCTTC
few	TRBD2	TRBV7-6	TRBJ2-2	CASSLEGTTNTGELFF	TGTGCCAGCAGCCTCGAGGGGACTACGAACACCGGGGAGCTGTTTTTT
NA	NA	TRBV28	TRBJ1-1	CATRPWGGKTEAFF	TGTGCCACGAGGCCCTGGGGCGGGAAGACTGAAGCTTTCTTT
once	NA	TRBV4-1	TRBJ1-1	CASSPSRAVRGEAFF	TGCGCCAGCAGCCCAAGTAGGGCAGTTCGGGGTGAAGCTTTCTTT
NA	TRBD1	TRBV24-1	TRBJ1-2	CATSEGTARNYGYTF	TGTGCCACCAGTGAAGGGACAGCTCGTAACTATGGCTACACCTTC
NA	TRBD1	TRBV13	TRBJ2-7	CASSTRTGGSYEQYF	TGTGCCAGCAGCACCCGGACAGGGGGCTCCTACGAGCAGTACTTC
NA	NA	TRBV27	TRBJ2-7	CASSTIAGDSSYEQYF	TGTGCCAGCAGTACTATCGCCGGGGACTCCTCCTACGAGCAGTACTTC
NA	TRBD1	TRBV10-3	TRBJ2-3	CAITNRQGSSTDTQYF	TGTGCCATCACTAACAGACAGGGAAGTTCCACAGATACGCAGTATTTT
NA	NA	TRBV19	TRBJ2-7	CASSISRTPYEQYF	TGTGCCAGTAGTATAAGCAGGACACCGTACGAGCAGTACTTC
NA	NA	TRBV4-3	TRBJ2-5	CASSPSRPVGTQYF	TGCGCCAGCAGCCCGTCTAGGCCCGTTGGGACCCAGTACTTC
once	TRBD1	TRBV5-4	TRBJ2-7	CASRFAPRGQSYEQYF	TGTGCCAGCAGATTTGCCCCCAGGGGGCAGTCCTACGAGCAGTACTTC
NA	NA	TRBV10-3	TRBJ2-1	CAISESQGNEQFF	TGTGCCATCAGTGAGTCTCAGGGAAATGAGCAGTTCTTC
NA	NA	TRBV2	TRBJ2-6	CASSDPESAGANVLTF	TGTGCCAGCAGTGACCCTGAGTCGGCTGGGGCCAACGTCCTGACTTTC
NA	NA	TRBV7-9	TRBJ1-3	CASSLGLRQSSGNTIYF	TGTGCCAGCAGCTTAGGTCTCCGACAGAGCTCTGGAAACACCATATATTTT
NA	TRBD1	TRBV28	TRBJ1-1	CASSPPGQGWNTEAFF	TGTGCCAGCAGCCCACCGGGACAGGGGTGGAACACTGAAGCTTTCTTT
once	TRBD2	TRBV7-6	TRBJ2-7	CASSWGEGQPYEQYF	TGTGCCAGCAGCTGGGGGGAGGGTCAGCCCTACGAGCAGTACTTC
NA	TRBD2	TRBV29-1	TRBJ2-5	CSVGAGGQETQYF	TGCAGCGTTGGAGCGGGGGGTCAAGAGACCCAGTACTTC
few	NA	TRBV28	TRBJ1-2	CASGIGYTF	TGTGCCAGCGGCATTGGCTACACCTTC
NA	NA	TRBV5-1	TRBJ2-1	CASSLEGVLGNEQFF	TGCGCCAGCAGCTTGGAGGGGGTTTTAGGGAATGAGCAGTTCTTC
NA	NA	TRBV18	TRBJ2-1	CASSQVKGVDNEQFF	TGTGCCAGCTCACAAGTAAAGGGGGTCGACAATGAGCAGTTCTTC
NA	NA	TRBV4-2	TRBJ2-7	CASSQDRNSPWYEQYF	TGTGCCAGCAGCCAAGATAGGAACAGCCCCTGGTACGAGCAGTACTTC
NA	NA	TRBV28	TRBJ1-2	CASSALGLANYGYTF	TGTGCCAGCAGCGCTTTGGGACTCGCTAACTATGGCTACACCTTC
once	NA	TRBV5-1	TRBJ1-1	CASSLATVPNTEAFF	TGCGCCAGCAGCTTGGCCACGGTACCGAACACTGAAGCTTTCTTT
NA	NA	TRBV28	TRBJ2-3	CASSLRGTSTDTQYF	TGTGCCAGCAGCTTACGGGGGACTAGCACAGATACGCAGTATTTT
NA	NA	TRBV2	TRBJ1-4	CASSEDFQGRLGEKLFF	TGTGCCAGCAGTGAAGATTTTCAGGGGCGGTTAGGTGAAAAACTGTTTTTT
NA	NA	TRBV4-1	TRBJ2-7	CASSQEGQGRYEQYF	TGCGCCAGCAGCCAAGAAGGTCAGGGGCGGTACGAGCAGTACTTC
NA	TRBD1	TRBV7-2	TRBJ2-5	CASINRGIGETQYF	TGTGCCAGCATCAACAGGGGGATCGGAGAGACCCAGTACTTC
NA	TRBD2	TRBV7-9	TRBJ2-1	CASSPRLSGGNEQFF	TGTGCCAGCAGCCCCCGCCTTAGCGGGGGCAATGAGCAGTTCTTC
NA	TRBD1	TRBV28	TRBJ1-1	CASSFLGQGGTEAFF	TGTGCCAGCAGTTTTCTAGGACAGGGCGGGACTGAAGCTTTCTTT
once	NA	TRBV6-5	TRBJ1-3	CASRVAGYGNTIYF	TGTGCCAGCAGGGTGGCGGGTTATGGAAACACCATATATTTT